This T cell receptor beta chain was recorded in a study of early stage breast cancer tumors. About the research overall: Roughly 10-fold was the mean read coverage per sample.

Study-level points and caveats: In about 90% of the 16 patients, blood comparison separated tumor from normal breast.

The CDR3 contains 14 residues. Germline V lookup: CDR1 SEHNR, CDR2 FQNEAQ (reference sequence). With 2 bases removed from V and 5 bases from J, the gap between germline ends came to 9 bases. Note on this clone: Its antigen is still unknown.

This table comes from immunoSEQ multiplex PCR, and its TCRdb copy is limited to in-frame clones, with some not included. Of around 60,000 clones in the sample, around three quarters were seen once. The source of this sequence is a person in their thirties with breast cancer. The chain recombines TRBV7-9 with TRBJ2-2; tentatively, D is TRBD1 (6 bases). Sequencing input: blood. The CDR3 DNA sequence: TGTGCCAGCAGCTTATGGGGGCCAACCGGGGAGCTGTTTTTT. It translates to CASSLWGPTGELFF.